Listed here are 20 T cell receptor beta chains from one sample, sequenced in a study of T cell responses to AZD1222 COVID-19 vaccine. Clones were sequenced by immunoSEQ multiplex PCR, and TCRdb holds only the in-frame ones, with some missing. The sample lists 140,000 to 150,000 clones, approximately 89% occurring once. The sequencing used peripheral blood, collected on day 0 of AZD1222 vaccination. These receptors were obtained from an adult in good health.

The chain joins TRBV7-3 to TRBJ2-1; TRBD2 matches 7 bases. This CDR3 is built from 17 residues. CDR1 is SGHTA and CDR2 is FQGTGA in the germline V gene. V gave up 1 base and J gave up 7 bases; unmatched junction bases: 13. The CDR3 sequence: CASSLKSGLGRVNEQFF. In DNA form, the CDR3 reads TGTGCCAGCAGCTTAAAATCAGGACTAGGCCGGGTTAATGAGCAGTTCTTC.

The CDR3 is CASSLNGGLETQYF. In DNA, the CDR3 is TGTGCCAGCAGCTTGAACGGGGGCTTAGAGACCCAGTACTTC. V and J are TRBV5-4 and TRBJ2-5; D might be TRBD1 or TRBD2, each matching 6 bases. In germline, CDR1 is SGHNT, CDR2 YYREEE (reference sequence). V lost 1 base and J 4 bases, leaving 11 bases between the germline ends. CDR3 size: 14 residues.

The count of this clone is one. As DNA, the CDR3 is TGTGCCACCAGCAGAGATTTGGGATTAGGGGGCTACACCTTC. It codes for CATSRDLGLGGYTF. V is TRBV15 and J is TRBJ1-2; no firm D call. The V gene lost 0 bases and the J gene lost 8 bases, with 13 bases spanning the gap. The CDR3 has 14 residues. In germline, CDR1 is LNHNV, CDR2 YYDKDF (reference sequence).

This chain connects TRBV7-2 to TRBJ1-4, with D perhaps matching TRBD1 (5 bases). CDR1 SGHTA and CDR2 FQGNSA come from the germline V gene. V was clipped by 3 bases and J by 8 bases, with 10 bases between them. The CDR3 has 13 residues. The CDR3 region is CASSLSREEKLFF. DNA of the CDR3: TGTGCCAGCAGCTTGAGCAGGGAAGAAAAACTGTTTTTT. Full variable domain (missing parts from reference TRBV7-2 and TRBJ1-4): GAGVSQSPSNKVTEKGKDVELRCDPISGHTALYWYRQSLGQGLEFLIYFQGNSAPDKSGLPSDRFSAERTGGSVSTLTIQRTQQEDSAVYLCASSLSREEKLFFGSGTQLSVL.

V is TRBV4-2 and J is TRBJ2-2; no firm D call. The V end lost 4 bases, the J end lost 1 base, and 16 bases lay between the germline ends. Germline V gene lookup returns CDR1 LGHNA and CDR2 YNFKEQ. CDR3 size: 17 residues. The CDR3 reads CASSLISMRLNTGELFF. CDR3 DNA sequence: TGTGCCAGCAGCCTCATTAGTATGAGACTGAACACCGGGGAGCTGTTTTTT.

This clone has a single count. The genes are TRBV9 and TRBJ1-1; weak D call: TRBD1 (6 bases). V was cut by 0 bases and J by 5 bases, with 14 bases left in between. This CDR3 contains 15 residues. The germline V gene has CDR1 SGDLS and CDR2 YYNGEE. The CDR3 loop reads CASSVGPGTMTEAFF. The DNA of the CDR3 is TGTGCCAGCAGCGTAGGGCCAGGGACAATGACTGAAGCTTTCTTT.

DNA of the CDR3: TGCGCCAGCAGCCAAGTGGGCAGGGGAGCGGGAAACACCATATATTTT. Protein product: CASSQVGRGAGNTIYF. V and J are TRBV4-3 and TRBJ1-3, with D tentatively TRBD1 (6 bases). The CDR3 extends over 16 amino acids. V gave up 1 base and J gave up 4 bases, with 14 bases separating them. Germline CDR1 reads LGHNA; CDR2 reads YSLEER.

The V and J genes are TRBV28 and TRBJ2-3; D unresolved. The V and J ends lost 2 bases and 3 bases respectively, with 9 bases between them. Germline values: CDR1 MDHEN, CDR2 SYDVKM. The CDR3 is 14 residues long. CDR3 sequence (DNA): TGTGCCAGCAGTTTAGGGGTCAGGACAGATACGCAGTATTTT. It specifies CASSLGVRTDTQYF.

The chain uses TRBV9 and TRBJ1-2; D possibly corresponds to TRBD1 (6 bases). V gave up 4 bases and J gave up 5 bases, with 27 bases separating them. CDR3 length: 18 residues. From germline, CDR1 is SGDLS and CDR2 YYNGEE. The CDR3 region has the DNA TGTGCCAGCAGCCCGCAGGGGAGGGCGGAATATGGGTATTATGGCTACACCTTC. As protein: CASSPQGRAEYGYYGYTF.

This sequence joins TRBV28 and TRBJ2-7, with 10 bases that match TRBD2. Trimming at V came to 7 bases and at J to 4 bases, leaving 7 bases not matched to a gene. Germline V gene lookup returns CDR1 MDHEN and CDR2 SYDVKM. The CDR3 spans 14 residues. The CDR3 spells CASNKASGSYEQYF. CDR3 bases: TGTGCCAGCAACAAGGCTAGCGGGAGTTACGAGCAGTACTTC. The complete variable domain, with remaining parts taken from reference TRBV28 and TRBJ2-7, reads DVKVTQSSRYLVKRTGEKVFLECVQDMDHENMFWYRQDPGLGLRLIYFSYDVKMKEKGDIPEGYSVSREKKERFSLILESASTNQTSMYLCASNKASGSYEQYFGPGTRLTVT.

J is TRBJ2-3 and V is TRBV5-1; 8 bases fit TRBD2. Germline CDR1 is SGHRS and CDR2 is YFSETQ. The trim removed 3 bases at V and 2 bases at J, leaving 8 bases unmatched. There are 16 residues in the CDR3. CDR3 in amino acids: CASSSGGAIATDTQYF. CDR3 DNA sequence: TGCGCCAGCAGCTCGGGAGGGGCGATCGCCACAGATACGCAGTATTTT.

CDR3 amino acids: CASTGDPNTEAFF. CDR3 nucleotides: TGTGCCAGCACTGGTGATCCGAACACTGAAGCTTTCTTT. The chain combines TRBV6-5 with TRBJ1-1; D unclear. V was pared by 7 bases and J by 1 base, with 10 bases between. This CDR3 has 13 residues. The germline gives CDR1 MNHEY, CDR2 SVGAGI.

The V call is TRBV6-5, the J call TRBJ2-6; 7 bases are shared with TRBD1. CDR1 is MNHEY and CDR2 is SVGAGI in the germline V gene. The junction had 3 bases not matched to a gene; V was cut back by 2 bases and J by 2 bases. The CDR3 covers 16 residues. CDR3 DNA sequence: TGTGCCAGCAGTTACCTCACAGGGGCTGGGGCCAACGTCCTGACTTTC. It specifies CASSYLTGAGANVLTF.

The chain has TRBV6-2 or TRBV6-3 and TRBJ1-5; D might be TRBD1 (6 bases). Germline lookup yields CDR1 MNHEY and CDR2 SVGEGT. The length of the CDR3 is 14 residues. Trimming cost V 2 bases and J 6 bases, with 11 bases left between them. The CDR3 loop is CASSYTRGSQPQHF. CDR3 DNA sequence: TGTGCCAGCAGTTACACCAGGGGCAGTCAGCCCCAGCATTTT.

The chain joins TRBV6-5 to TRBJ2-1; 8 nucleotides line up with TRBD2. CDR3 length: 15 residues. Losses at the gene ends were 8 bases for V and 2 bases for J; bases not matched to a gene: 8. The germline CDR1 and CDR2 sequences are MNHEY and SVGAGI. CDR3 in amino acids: CASGRTSRTYNEQFF. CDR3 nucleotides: TGTGCCAGCGGGAGGACTAGCCGAACCTACAATGAGCAGTTCTTC.

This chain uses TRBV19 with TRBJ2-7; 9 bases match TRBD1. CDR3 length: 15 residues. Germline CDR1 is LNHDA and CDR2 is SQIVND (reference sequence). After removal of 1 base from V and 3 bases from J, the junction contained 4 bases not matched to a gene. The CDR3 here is CASSIGTGELYEQYF. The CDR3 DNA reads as TGTGCCAGTAGTATAGGGACAGGGGAACTCTACGAGCAGTACTTC. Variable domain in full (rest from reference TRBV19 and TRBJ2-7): DGGITQSPKYLFRKEGQNVTLSCEQNLNHDAMYWYRQDPGQGLRLIYYSQIVNDFQKGDIAEGYSVSREKKESFPLTVTSAQKNPTAFYLCASSIGTGELYEQYFGPGTRLTVT.

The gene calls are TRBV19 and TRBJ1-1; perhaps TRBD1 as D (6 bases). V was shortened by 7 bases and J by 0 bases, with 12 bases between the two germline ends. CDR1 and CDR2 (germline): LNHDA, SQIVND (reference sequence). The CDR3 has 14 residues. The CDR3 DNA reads TGTGCCAGTACAAGGGGGACCATGAACACTGAAGCTTTCTTT. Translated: CASTRGTMNTEAFF.

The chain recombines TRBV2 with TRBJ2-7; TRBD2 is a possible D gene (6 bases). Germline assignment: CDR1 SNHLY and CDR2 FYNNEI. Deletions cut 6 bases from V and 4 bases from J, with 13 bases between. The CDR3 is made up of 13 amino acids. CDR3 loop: CASSPMGTYEQYF. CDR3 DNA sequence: TGTGCCAGCAGCCCGATGGGGACTTACGAGCAGTACTTC. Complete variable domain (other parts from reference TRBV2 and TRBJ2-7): EPEVTQTPSHQVTQMGQEVILRCVPISNHLYFYWYRQILGQKVEFLVSFYNNEISEKSEIFDDQFSVERPDGSNFTLKIRSTKLEDSAMYFCASSPMGTYEQYFGPGTRLTVT.

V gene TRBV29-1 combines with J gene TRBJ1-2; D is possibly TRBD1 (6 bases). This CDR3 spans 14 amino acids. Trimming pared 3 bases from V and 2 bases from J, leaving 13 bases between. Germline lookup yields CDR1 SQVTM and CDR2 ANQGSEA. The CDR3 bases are TGCAGCGTTGACAACCGGGACAAGAACTATGGCTACACCTTC. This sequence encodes CSVDNRDKNYGYTF.

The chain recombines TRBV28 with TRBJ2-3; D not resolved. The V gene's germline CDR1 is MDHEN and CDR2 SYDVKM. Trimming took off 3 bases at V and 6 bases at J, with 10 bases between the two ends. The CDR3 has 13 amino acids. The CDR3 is CASSFQDPDTQYF. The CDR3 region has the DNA TGTGCCAGCAGTTTTCAGGATCCCGATACGCAGTATTTT.